These 19 T cell receptor beta chains originate from one sample sequenced in a study of blood T cell repertoires in COVID-19. Profiled with immunoSEQ multiplex PCR; TCRdb holds only in-frame clones, not every one. Seen here are over 250,000 clones, 87% observed once, and the top ten hold approximately 1.6%. Source material: peripheral blood. The receptors here all came from a woman aged 40 to 49 who had recovered from COVID-19.

The chain has TRBV2 and TRBJ2-7; no clear D gene. Trimming stripped 5 bases from V and 3 bases from J, with 2 bases between. The CDR3 loop spans 10 amino acids. Germline-derived CDR1 and CDR2 are SNHLY and FYNNEI. DNA for the CDR3: TGTGCCAGCAGTCTCTACGAGCAGTACTTC. Protein sequence: CASSLYEQYF.

This clone was seen once. The chain combines TRBV10-1 with TRBJ2-7; the D gene is possibly TRBD2 (6 bases). CDR1 and CDR2 (germline): WNHNN, SYGVQD (reference sequence). The V and J ends lost 8 bases and 7 bases respectively, with 21 bases between them. This CDR3 is 14 amino acids long. The CDR3 coding sequence is TGCGCCAGCTCCAAGACGGGGGAGGATACTGAGCAGTACTTC. This translates into CASSKTGEDTEQYF.

The chain carries TRBV4-3 and TRBJ1-2; D is perhaps TRBD1 (6 bases). V lost 0 bases and J lost 8, with 13 bases in between. The CDR3 is 14 residues long. Germline V CDR1 and CDR2: LGHNA, YSLEER. The CDR3 region is CASSQDPGDRGYTF. The CDR3 region has the DNA TGCGCCAGCAGCCAAGATCCAGGGGACCGCGGCTACACCTTC.

The gene calls are TRBV13 and TRBJ2-1; possibly TRBD2 for D (7 bases). The germline V and J ends were trimmed by 4 bases and 5 bases, with 18 bases remaining between them. The CDR3 length is 16 residues. Germline assignment: CDR1 PRHDT and CDR2 FYEKMQ (reference sequence). The CDR3 region has the DNA TGTGCCAGCAGCTGGGGGGGCAGGGGCGCCGACAATGAGCAGTTCTTC. This codes for CASSWGGRGADNEQFF.

The chain is built from TRBV5-1 and TRBJ1-3; D is perhaps TRBD1 (6 bases). V shed 0 bases and J shed 4 bases, with 14 bases lying between them. This CDR3 contains 16 residues. Per germline, CDR1 SGHRS and CDR2 YFSETQ. The DNA of the CDR3 is TGCGCCAGCAGCTTGGCCGCGCTAGGACAGGGAAACACCATATATTTT. This sequence encodes CASSLAALGQGNTIYF.

V and J are TRBV4-1 and TRBJ1-1; 8 bases fit TRBD1. CDR3 length: 18 amino acids. V lost 0 bases to trimming and J lost 0 bases; unmatched junction nucleotides: 9. Germline values: CDR1 MGHRA, CDR2 YSYEKL. In nucleotides, the CDR3 is TGCGCCAGCAGCCAAGATGGCCCGGGACAGGCCCTGAACACTGAAGCTTTCTTT. It yields the protein CASSQDGPGQALNTEAFF.

The rearrangement links TRBV7-3 to TRBJ1-1; 10 nucleotides match TRBD1. Germline CDR1 and CDR2: SGHTA and FQGTGA. CDR3 length equals 15 residues. V was pared by 0 bases and J by 3 bases, with 1 base of the junction left unmatched. The CDR3 nucleotides are TGTGCCAGCAGCTTAACCGGGACAGGGGACACTGAAGCTTTCTTT. Its translation is CASSLTGTGDTEAFF.

The V and J genes are TRBV7-9 and TRBJ2-1, with TRBD1 matching 9 bases. The CDR3 totals 15 residues. Germline V lookup: CDR1 SEHNR, CDR2 FQNEAQ (reference sequence). V lost 5 bases to trimming and J lost 6 bases; unmatched junction nucleotides: 8. This CDR3 reads CASSASGTGFNEQFF. The DNA for the CDR3 is TGTGCCAGCAGCGCAAGCGGGACAGGGTTCAATGAGCAGTTCTTC. Full variable domain (remainder filled in from reference TRBV7-9 and TRBJ2-1): DTGVSQNPRHKITKRGQNVTFRCDPISEHNRLYWYRQTLGQGPEFLTYFQNEAQLEKSRLLSDRFSAERPKGSFSTLEIQRTEQGDSAMYLCASSASGTGFNEQFFGPGTRLTVL.

The chain combines TRBV2 with TRBJ2-5; perhaps TRBD1 as D (6 bases). Trimming stripped 9 bases from V and 0 bases from J, with 8 bases between. The CDR3 runs to 12 residues. Germline V lookup: CDR1 SNHLY, CDR2 FYNNEI. The CDR3 loop is CASTGNQETQYF. CDR3 DNA sequence: TGTGCCAGTACAGGGAACCAAGAGACCCAGTACTTC. The complete variable domain, with remaining parts taken from reference TRBV2 and TRBJ2-5, reads EPEVTQTPSHQVTQMGQEVILRCVPISNHLYFYWYRQILGQKVEFLVSFYNNEISEKSEIFDDQFSVERPDGSNFTLKIRSTKLEDSAMYFCASTGNQETQYFGPGTRLLVL.

The genes are TRBV15 and TRBJ1-4; tentative D call: TRBD1 (5 bases). Looked up from germline, CDR1 is LNHNV and CDR2 is YYDKDF (reference sequence). The CDR3 consists of 16 residues. V lost 0 bases and J lost 5, with 13 bases in between. DNA of the CDR3: TGTGCCACCAGCAGAGATCGTGGGACTCTAAATGAAAAACTGTTTTTT. Its translation is CATSRDRGTLNEKLFF.

This chain uses TRBV7-9 with TRBJ1-1; 8 bases line up with TRBD1. The CDR3 runs to 13 residues. Germline CDR1 reads SEHNR; CDR2 reads FQNEAQ (reference sequence). V lost 1 base to trimming and J lost 10 bases; unmatched junction nucleotides: 5. The DNA of the CDR3 is TGTGCCAGCAGCTTAGGACAGGGGATGATAGCTTTCTTT. Translated: CASSLGQGMIAFF.

The chain couples TRBV27 to TRBJ1-5, with D possibly matching TRBD1 (5 bases). Trimming stripped 5 bases from V and 7 bases from J, with 18 bases between. The germline V gene encodes CDR1 MNHEY and CDR2 SMNVEV (reference sequence). The CDR3 runs to 15 residues. CDR3 sequence: CASSPSHRMRQPQHF. CDR3 DNA sequence: TGTGCCAGCAGTCCATCCCACAGGATGAGACAGCCCCAGCATTTT.

The CDR3 region is CASSRGRVTSSYNSPLHF. CDR3 sequence (DNA): TGTGCCAGTAGTAGGGGGAGGGTGACAAGCTCCTATAATTCACCCCTCCACTTT. The chain links TRBV19 to TRBJ1-6, with D possibly being TRBD1 (5 bases). This CDR3 region has 18 residues. Germline V gives CDR1 LNHDA, CDR2 SQIVND (reference sequence). V lost 4 bases to trimming and J lost 0 bases, with 16 bases between them.

This chain links TRBV11-2 with TRBJ2-5; D not resolved. Germline V lookup: CDR1 SGHAT, CDR2 FQNNGV. CDR3 length equals 17 residues. Trimming removed 1 base from V and 1 base from J, with 16 bases in between. The CDR3 DNA reads TGTGCCAGCAGCTTAGCTCCCCGTATCGTTCGCCAAGAGACCCAGTACTTC. Encoded protein: CASSLAPRIVRQETQYF.

This chain connects TRBV19 to TRBJ1-6; no definite D call. V was clipped by 7 bases and J by 9 bases, with 10 bases between them. CDR1 and CDR2 (germline): LNHDA, SQIVND (reference sequence). The CDR3 runs to 12 residues. The CDR3 spells CASTPGGSPLHF. CDR3 coding DNA: TGTGCCAGTACCCCTGGCGGTTCACCCCTCCACTTT.

This clone is a singleton in its sample. The chain has TRBV19 and TRBJ2-7, with D possibly being TRBD1 (6 bases). Trimming took off 3 bases at V and 6 bases at J, with 12 bases between the two ends. Germline V gene data show CDR1 as LNHDA and CDR2 as SQIVND (reference sequence). This CDR3 is 13 amino acids long. The chain's CDR3 is CASSIQGYSEQYF. As DNA, the CDR3 is TGTGCCAGTAGTATTCAGGGGTATTCCGAGCAGTACTTC.

The chain uses TRBV5-5 and TRBJ1-2; possible D gene TRBD1, 5 bases. Trimming took 4 bases from V and 5 from J, leaving 15 bases between them. Germline CDR1 SGHKS, CDR2 YYEKEE (reference sequence). The CDR3 has 14 residues. The CDR3 loop reads CASSASGEGYGYTF. The CDR3 coding sequence is TGTGCCAGCAGCGCCTCGGGGGAGGGGTATGGCTACACCTTC.

This clone was seen once. The chain couples TRBV5-5 to TRBJ1-2; D gene ambiguous. Germline assignment: CDR1 SGHKS and CDR2 YYEKEE (reference sequence). The V and J ends lost 1 base and 8 bases respectively, with 12 bases between them. The CDR3 has 13 amino acids. In DNA, the CDR3 is TGTGCCAGCAGCTTGTCCTCCCCTTCGGGCTACACCTTC. Its translation: CASSLSSPSGYTF.

This chain joins TRBV10-3 and TRBJ1-1; 7 bases agree with TRBD1. Trimming cost V 6 bases and J 7 bases; bases outside gene matches: 14. Per the germline V gene, CDR1 is ENHRY and CDR2 is SYGVKD. CDR3 length: 15 amino acids. CDR3 in DNA: TGTGCCATCAGGCCAGCGACAGGGCCAGAGGGTGAAGCTTTCTTT. This encodes CAIRPATGPEGEAFF.